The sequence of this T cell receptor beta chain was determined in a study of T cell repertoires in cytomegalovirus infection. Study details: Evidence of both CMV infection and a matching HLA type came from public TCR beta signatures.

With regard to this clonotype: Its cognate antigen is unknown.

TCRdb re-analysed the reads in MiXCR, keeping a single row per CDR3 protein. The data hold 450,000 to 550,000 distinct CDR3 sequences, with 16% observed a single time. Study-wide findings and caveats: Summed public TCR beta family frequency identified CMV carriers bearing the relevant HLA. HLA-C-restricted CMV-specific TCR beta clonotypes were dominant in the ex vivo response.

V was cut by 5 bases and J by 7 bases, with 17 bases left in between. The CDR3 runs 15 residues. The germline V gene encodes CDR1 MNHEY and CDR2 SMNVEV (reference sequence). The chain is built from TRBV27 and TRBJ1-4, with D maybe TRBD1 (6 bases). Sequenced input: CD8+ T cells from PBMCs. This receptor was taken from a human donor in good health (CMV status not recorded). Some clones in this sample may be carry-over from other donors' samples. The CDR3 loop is CASSPSTGLSEKLFF. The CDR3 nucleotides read TGTGCCAGCAGTCCATCGACAGGCCTAAGTGAAAAACTGTTTTTT. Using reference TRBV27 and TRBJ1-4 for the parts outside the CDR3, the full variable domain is EAQVTQNPRYLITVTGKKLTVTCSQNMNHEYMSWYRQDPGLGLRQIYYSMNVEVTDKGDVPEGYKVSRKEKRNFPLILESPSPNQTSLYFCASSPSTGLSEKLFFGSGTQLSVL.